The present T cell receptor (beta chain) was sequenced within a study of T cells in Graves' hyperthyroidism and ophthalmopathy. RNA transcripts were the template for amplifying TCR beta CDR3 regions. The HTBI primer set served for first-round RT-PCR of the TCR CDR3. TCRdb processed the multiplex PCR reads anew with MiXCR; each CDR3 protein has one entry. The profile shows a few hundred thousand distinct CDR3 sequences, about 16% of them singletons. Trimming removed 6 bases at V and 2 bases at J, with 11 bases between. Germline V CDR1 and CDR2: SNHLY, FYNNEI. This CDR3 region has 13 residues. The authors deemed Graves' hyperthyroidism stable absent ophthalmopathy progression within 18 months. Each 10 ml fresh peripheral blood draw supplied the PBMCs.

This chain links TRBV2 with TRBJ2-7; D unresolved. This TCR was sampled from a woman aged 25-40 years with Graves' hyperthyroidism. The sequenced sample consisted of blood. The CDR3 DNA sequence: TGTGCCAGCAGGGGTGACATTACCTACGAGCAGTACTTC. It codes for CASRGDITYEQYF.